This T cell receptor (beta chain) appears in the sequencing data of a study of T cells in localized non-small cell lung cancer. Study observations and caveats: Adjacent lung exhibited a median of about 50 among the 100 most abundant tumor clones. Uninvolved adjacent lung had the highest recorded T cell clonality, with tumor below it.

Method: immunoSEQ multiplex PCR; TCRdb's copy keeps in-frame clones and lacks some. In the table there are more than 20,000 clones, 80% to 90% of which are singletons. Turning to this clone: Its antigen is undetermined.

This sequence originates from a man aged 35 to 70 with stage II squamous cell lung carcinoma. This material consisted of PBMCs, taken before any cancer treatment.

The CDR3 DNA is TGTGCCAGCAGCCTTACAGGGGCTGGTGAAGCTTTCTTT. Translation: CASSLTGAGEAFF. This chain joins TRBV9 and TRBJ1-1; the match to TRBD1 covers 7 bases. The CDR3 has 13 amino acids. Germline assignment: CDR1 SGDLS and CDR2 YYNGEE. Germline trimming cut 4 bases from V and 7 bases from J; bases unmatched to any gene: 7.